This T cell receptor delta chain originates from a study of γδ T cells in repeated Plasmodium falciparum infection. Study background: Over roughly 640 days, donors received four mosquito-bite P. falciparum NF54 infections. Sampling occurred at baseline, pre-infection for selected infections, and 21 days post-infection.

TCRdb used CATT to re-call clones from the multiplex PCR reads. Here the sample spans tens of thousands of delta-chain clones, over 1.1% being singletons. In its sample, this clone was seen a few times. What it binds is not known. TCRdb has a much larger clone's protein, which differs at residue 23 from the translation of this DNA, likely because of a read error; what is shown is the protein translated from the DNA. Germline-derived CDR1 and CDR2 are TVYSNPD and GDNSRS (reference sequence). This CDR3 has 25 residues. Findings and limits, study-wide: Compared with Australian children, Malian Vdelta2-negative repertoires seemed more clonal, less diverse, less shared. Many TCRgamma sequences overlapped between individuals in stable Vgamma9/Vdelta2+ repertoires.

Vgamma9/Vdelta2+ and Vdelta2-negative gammadelta T cells were flow-sorted from PBMC for bulk sequencing. This clonotype originated in a pool of human donors (malaria-infected and uninfected, not separated). The V gene call is TRDV3, and the J gene call is absent; the D segment call TRDD3 is taken from the table without a DNA check. Specimen: gamma-delta T cells from blood. The CDR3 spells CAFSFESPSYSPSYWGIRLTDKFIF. In DNA, the CDR3 is TGTGCCTTCAGCTTCGAAAGCCCTTCCTACAGTCCGTCCTACTGGGGGATACGCCTGACCGATAAATTCATCTTT.